This T cell receptor (beta chain) derives from a study of T cells in localized non-small cell lung cancer. Study-wide points: Density of T cells in blood, when higher, went with longer overall survival. Heterogeneity stays possible, as sequencing covered only one tumor region.

Trimming took off 1 base at V and 1 base at J, with 16 bases between the two ends. The CDR3 is made up of 17 amino acids. The germline V gene has CDR1 SGHAT and CDR2 FQDESV (reference sequence). With respect to this clone: Its antigen is as yet unknown.

Sequenced by immunoSEQ multiplex PCR; TCRdb stores in-frame clones only, minus some. The data show about 29,000 clones, with approximately 90% seen just once and roughly 7.3% held by the top ten. The specimen was peripheral blood, collected before any cancer treatment. The V call is TRBV11-1, the J call TRBJ2-5; TRBD1 is a possible D gene (5 bases). This TCR was recovered from a male donor older than 55 with stage I lung adenocarcinoma. The CDR3 DNA sequence: TGTGCCAGCAGCTTAGTAGGGCAAGGGGCCCCCCAAGAGACCCAGTACTTC. Translated: CASSLVGQGAPQETQYF.